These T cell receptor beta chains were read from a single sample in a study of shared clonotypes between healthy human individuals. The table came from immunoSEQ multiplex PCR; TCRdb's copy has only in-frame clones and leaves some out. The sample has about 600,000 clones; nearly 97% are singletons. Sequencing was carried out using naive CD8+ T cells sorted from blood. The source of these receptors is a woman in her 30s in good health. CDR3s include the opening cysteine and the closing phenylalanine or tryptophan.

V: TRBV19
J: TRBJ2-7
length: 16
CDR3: CASSIISAGGPGEQYF

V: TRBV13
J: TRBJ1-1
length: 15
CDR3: CASSLHRGRYTEAFF

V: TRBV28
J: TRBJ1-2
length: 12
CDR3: CASSSGVYGYTF

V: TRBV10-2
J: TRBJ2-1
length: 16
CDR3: CASMDGLAVSYNEQFF

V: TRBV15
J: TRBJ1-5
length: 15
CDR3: CATSFTFGSLQPQHF

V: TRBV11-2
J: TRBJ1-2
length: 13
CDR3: CASSLGGAYGYTF

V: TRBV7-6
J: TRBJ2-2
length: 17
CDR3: CASRGTASPFTTGELFF

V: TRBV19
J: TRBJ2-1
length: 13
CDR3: CASSGTGGFEQFF

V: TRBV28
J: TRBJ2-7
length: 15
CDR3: CASSLRTSGTYEQYF

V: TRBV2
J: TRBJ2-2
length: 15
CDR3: CASRGTGGYTGELFF

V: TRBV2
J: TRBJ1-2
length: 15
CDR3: CASSEAGRTRYGYTF

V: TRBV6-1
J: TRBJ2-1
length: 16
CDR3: CASSEPLAGVANEQFF

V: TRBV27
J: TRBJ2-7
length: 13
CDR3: CASSSRDSYEQYF

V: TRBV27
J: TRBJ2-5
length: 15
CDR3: CASSLTASQEETQYF

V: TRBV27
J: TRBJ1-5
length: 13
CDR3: CASGDRGHQPQHF

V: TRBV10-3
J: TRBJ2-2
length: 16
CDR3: CAISGGGQEETGELFF

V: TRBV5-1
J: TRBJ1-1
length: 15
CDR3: CASSLDGGEVTEAFF

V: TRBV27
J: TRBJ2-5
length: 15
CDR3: CASSAIGVNQETQYF

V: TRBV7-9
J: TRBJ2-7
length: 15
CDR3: CASSSRDKPSYEQYF

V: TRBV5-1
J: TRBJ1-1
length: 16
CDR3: CASTTGGRGKLTEAFF

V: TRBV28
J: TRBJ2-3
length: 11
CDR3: CASLRTDTQYF

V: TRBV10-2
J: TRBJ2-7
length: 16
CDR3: CASSEVGQGVSYEQYF